This TCR beta chain was documented in a study of shared clonotypes between healthy human individuals. Study information: The study used three CD4 naive, three CD4 memory, two CD8 naive and one CD8 memory plate per donor.

This clone was seen repeatedly, ten times or more. Libraries were prepared by immunoSEQ multiplex PCR; TCRdb keeps only in-frame clonotypes and omits some of them. In the table there are more than 1 million clones, roughly 74% of which are singletons. The germline V and J ends were trimmed by 2 bases and 5 bases, with 12 bases remaining between them. The CDR3 runs 14 residues. CDR1 and CDR2 (germline): SNHLY, FYNNEI. The specimen was memory CD4+ T cells from PBMCs. Described subset: CD45RA-negative fraction. This TCR came from a man aged 18-30 years in good health. Some clones in this sample may be carry-over from other donors' samples. The chain couples TRBV2 to TRBJ1-2; D is perhaps TRBD1 (5 bases). The CDR3 here is CASSEWDGGYGYTF. The CDR3 nucleotides are TGTGCCAGCAGTGAATGGGACGGAGGATATGGCTACACCTTC.